One and the same sample provided the 17 T cell receptor beta chains below, sequenced in a study of blood T cell repertoires in COVID-19. Sequencing was performed with immunoSEQ multiplex PCR; in TCRdb, only in-frame clones are kept and a portion is missing. Of approximately 300,000 clones detected, 80% to 90% appear once; the ten largest clones hold roughly 3.9%. Sequenced input: peripheral blood. The receptors stem from a woman aged 40-49 years with acute or convalescent COVID-19.

CDR3 sequence reads: CASAGVTEAFF. In DNA form, the CDR3 reads TGTGCCAGTGCAGGCGTCACTGAAGCTTTCTTT. V is TRBV5-4 and J is TRBJ1-1; D remains ambiguous. Germline CDR1 SGHNT, CDR2 YYREEE (reference sequence). The CDR3 runs 11 residues. Between the trimmed V and J ends, which lost 8 bases and 4 bases, there was a span of 9 bases.

The rearrangement joins TRBV19 to TRBJ1-2; D is unclear. Per germline, CDR1 LNHDA and CDR2 SQIVND (reference sequence). This CDR3 comprises 15 residues. The V end was cut by 3 bases, the J end by 0 bases, with 11 bases between. CDR3 in DNA: TGTGCCAGTAGTATGGGCAGTCGCGCTAACTATGGCTACACCTTC. Residues: CASSMGSRANYGYTF.

The V and J genes are TRBV11-2 and TRBJ1-1, with 8 bases that match TRBD1. CDR1 and CDR2 (germline): SGHAT, FQNNGV. The CDR3 is made up of 17 amino acids. Trimming at V came to 2 bases and at J to 5 bases, leaving 13 bases not matched to a gene. The CDR3 loop reads CASSLWAQGDTGTEAFF. CDR3 DNA sequence: TGTGCCAGCAGCTTATGGGCACAGGGGGATACCGGGACTGAAGCTTTCTTT. Full variable domain (rest looked up from reference TRBV11-2 and TRBJ1-1): EAGVAQSPRYKIIEKRQSVAFWCNPISGHATLYWYQQILGQGPKLLIQFQNNGVVDDSQLPKDRFSAERLKGVDSTLKIQPAKLEDSAVYLCASSLWAQGDTGTEAFFGQGTRLTVV.

This clone was counted between two and nine times. The chain combines TRBV7-2 with TRBJ1-2; D is possibly TRBD1 (5 bases). Trimming stripped 5 bases from V and 8 bases from J, with 18 bases between. CDR1 is SGHTA and CDR2 is FQGNSA in the germline V gene. This CDR3 has 14 residues. Here the CDR3 reads CASSPTGVGEGYTF. The CDR3 nucleotides read TGTGCCAGCAGCCCGACGGGGGTCGGGGAGGGCTACACCTTC.

The V and J genes are TRBV10-3 and TRBJ1-1; a possible D gene is TRBD1 (6 bases). CDR3 length: 13 residues. V shed 2 bases and J shed 11 bases, with 15 bases lying between them. Germline V gene data show CDR1 as ENHRY and CDR2 as SYGVKD. The CDR3 sequence: CAISEEDLRGAFF. CDR3 coding DNA: TGTGCCATCAGTGAGGAGGATCTTAGGGGGGCTTTCTTT.

This chain uses TRBV7-2 with TRBJ2-5; a possible D gene is TRBD2 (7 bases). CDR1 is SGHTA and CDR2 is FQGNSA in the germline V gene. V was clipped by 5 bases and J by 2 bases, with 12 bases between them. The CDR3 sequence is 14 residues long. The CDR3 here is CASSRRGGQETQYF. CDR3 nucleotides: TGTGCCAGCAGCCGGAGGGGGGGTCAAGAGACCCAGTACTTC.

This sequence joins TRBV7-2 and TRBJ1-2; no definite D call. The germline V and J ends were trimmed by 0 bases and 4 bases, with 15 bases remaining between them. Germline V CDR1 and CDR2: SGHTA, FQGNSA. The CDR3 is 16 residues long. The CDR3 is CASSLAISPTSYGYTF. The CDR3 DNA is TGTGCCAGCAGCTTAGCCATCTCCCCCACCAGCTATGGCTACACCTTC.

The chain joins TRBV10-3 to TRBJ1-2, with 7 bases that match TRBD1. CDR1 and CDR2 (germline): ENHRY, SYGVKD. The CDR3 spans 13 residues. V shed 5 bases and J 5 bases; nucleotides not matched to a gene: 5. The CDR3 protein is CAISIPRGYGYTF. Written as DNA, the CDR3 is TGTGCCATCAGTATCCCCAGGGGGTATGGCTACACCTTC.

This sequence joins TRBV5-1 and TRBJ2-1, with 12 bases that match TRBD2. Germline loops: CDR1 SGHRS, CDR2 YFSETQ. Trimming cost V 4 bases and J 7 bases; bases outside gene matches: 12. The CDR3 sequence is 17 residues long. The CDR3 region is CASSIASGGAGFNEQFF. The CDR3 coding sequence is TGCGCCAGCAGCATCGCTAGCGGGGGGGCCGGATTTAATGAGCAGTTCTTC.

This chain uses TRBV9 with TRBJ1-2, with 7 bases identical to TRBD1. The J segment lost 0 bases and the V segment lost 7 bases, leaving 3 bases of the junction unmatched. Germline V gene data show CDR1 as SGDLS and CDR2 as YYNGEE. The CDR3 loop spans 13 amino acids. In DNA form, the CDR3 reads TGTGCCAGCGGGGGACAGACTAACTATGGCTACACCTTC. Residues: CASGGQTNYGYTF.

The rearrangement uses TRBV7-8 and TRBJ2-2, with 7 bases that match TRBD1. With 5 bases clipped from V and 4 bases from J, the junction kept 7 bases outside the gene matches. Looked up from germline, CDR1 is SGHVS and CDR2 is FQNEAQ. This CDR3 is 15 amino acids long. The CDR3 is CASSRGRFFTGELFF. The CDR3 region has the DNA TGTGCCAGCAGCAGGGGGCGGTTTTTCACCGGGGAGCTGTTTTTT.

The chain recombines TRBV19 with TRBJ2-5, with 9 bases that match TRBD2. The CDR3 has 16 residues. CDR1 and CDR2 from the germline V gene are LNHDA and SQIVND (reference sequence). J gave up 5 bases and V 3 bases, and 10 bases lay outside the gene matches. The chain's CDR3 is CASSISAGGKPETQYF. The CDR3 DNA reads as TGTGCCAGTAGTATTTCGGCGGGGGGGAAACCGGAGACCCAGTACTTC.

The V gene is TRBV6-2 or TRBV6-3, the J gene TRBJ1-1; D call uncertain. Looked up from germline, CDR1 is MNHEY and CDR2 is SVGEGT. V was cut by 2 bases and J by 10 bases, with 14 bases left in between. CDR3 size: 13 residues. The CDR3 loop is CASSYVTVEGAFF. The CDR3 coding sequence is TGTGCCAGCAGTTACGTGACGGTGGAGGGAGCTTTCTTT.

The V call is TRBV2, the J call TRBJ1-1; D uncertain. CDR1 is SNHLY, CDR2 FYNNEI, per germline. The V end was cut by 7 bases, the J end by 1 base, with 10 bases between. The CDR3 has 13 amino acids. In DNA, the CDR3 is TGTGCCAGCACCGGAGGCTCGAACACTGAAGCTTTCTTT. Residues: CASTGGSNTEAFF.

This chain joins TRBV19 and TRBJ2-2; TRBD2 aligns across 7 bases. V shed 7 bases and J 0 bases; nucleotides not matched to a gene: 20. Looked up from germline, CDR1 is LNHDA and CDR2 is SQIVND (reference sequence). This CDR3 spans 20 amino acids. CDR3 in DNA: TGTGCCAGTACCCCCCCGGGGCTAGCGGTTGAAACCCCGAACACCGGGGAGCTGTTTTTT. Protein: CASTPPGLAVETPNTGELFF.

This clone is a singleton in its sample. J is TRBJ1-1 and V is TRBV7-6; possible D gene TRBD1, 5 bases. Trimming stripped 5 bases from V and 8 bases from J, with 18 bases between. The CDR3 spans 14 residues. CDR1 is SGHVS and CDR2 is FNYEAQ in the germline V gene. The CDR3 sequence is CASSSETQGSEAFF. The CDR3 nucleotides are TGTGCCAGCAGCAGCGAAACCCAGGGATCCGAAGCTTTCTTT.

The V call is TRBV9, the J call TRBJ2-3; 12 bases are a match to TRBD2. This CDR3 has 19 amino acids. Germline V lookup: CDR1 SGDLS, CDR2 YYNGEE. With V trimmed by 0 bases and J by 3 bases, 11 bases remained unmatched. The CDR3 DNA reads as TGTGCCAGCAGCGTAGGTGCTAGCGGGGGGGCCATCGCGACAGATACGCAGTATTTT. Encoded protein: CASSVGASGGAIATDTQYF.